Shown below are 21 T cell receptor beta chains from a single sample sequenced in a study of blood T cell repertoires in COVID-19. Method: immunoSEQ multiplex PCR; TCRdb's copy keeps in-frame clones and lacks some. The sample has roughly 180,000 clones; 85% are singletons. Sequenced input: peripheral blood. All receptors come from a woman aged 55-69 years with acute or convalescent COVID-19.

The chain has TRBV2 and TRBJ2-4; possible D gene TRBD1, 6 bases. Germline values: CDR1 SNHLY, CDR2 FYNNEI. V lost 6 bases and J 0 bases, leaving 12 bases between the germline ends. The CDR3 is 15 residues long. The CDR3 DNA reads as TGTGCCAGCAGCGGACAGCGAGTAGCCAAAAACATTCAGTACTTC. Translation: CASSGQRVAKNIQYF.

This clone showed up just once. The chain recombines TRBV5-6 with TRBJ2-1; a weak D match, TRBD2 (6 bases). The V end was cut by 4 bases, the J end by 9 bases, with 17 bases between. The CDR3 has 14 amino acids. CDR1 and CDR2 from the germline V gene are SGHDT and YYEEEE. CDR3 sequence: CASSPRLEGVEQFF. CDR3 nucleotides: TGTGCCAGCAGCCCGAGACTAGAAGGGGTTGAGCAGTTCTTC.

This chain uses TRBV14 with TRBJ2-1, with D possibly TRBD2 on 6 matching bases. V was pared by 4 bases and J by 3 bases, with 13 bases between. In germline, CDR1 is SGHDN, CDR2 FVKESK. The CDR3 totals 15 residues. The CDR3 is CASSPVHGSYNEQFF. In DNA, the CDR3 is TGTGCCAGCAGCCCGGTACACGGGAGCTACAATGAGCAGTTCTTC.

This clone was picked up one time. This rearrangement joins TRBV6-2 or TRBV6-3 to TRBJ2-1; TRBD2 matches at 12 bases. The CDR3 consists of 17 residues. The V and J ends lost 0 bases and 7 bases, in that order; junction bases with no gene match: 7. The germline V gene has CDR1 MNHEY and CDR2 SVGEGT. The CDR3 DNA follows: TGTGCCAGCAGTTACTCCGTAAGACTAGCGGGAGAAAATGAGCAGTTCTTC. Protein product: CASSYSVRLAGENEQFF.

The chain is built from TRBV5-4 and TRBJ2-3, with TRBD1 as a possible D gene (5 bases). With 4 bases removed from V and 5 bases from J, the gap between germline ends came to 11 bases. This CDR3 comprises 13 residues. Germline loops: CDR1 SGHNT, CDR2 YYREEE (reference sequence). The CDR3 DNA reads as TGTGCCAGCAGCGGGGTGGGGCAAGATACGCAGTATTTT. It yields the protein CASSGVGQDTQYF.

The chain carries TRBV28 and TRBJ1-4, with 7 bases fitting TRBD1. Germline V CDR1 and CDR2: MDHEN, SYDVKM. This CDR3 has 15 residues. J gave up 6 bases and V 6 bases, and 10 bases lay outside the gene matches. CDR3 sequence (DNA): TGTGCCAGCAGCGCCCCGACAGGGATGGATGAAAAACTGTTTTTT. Translated: CASSAPTGMDEKLFF.

This clone was detected only once. The chain combines TRBV19 with TRBJ2-1, with TRBD2 matching over 10 bases. Germline assignment: CDR1 LNHDA and CDR2 SQIVND (reference sequence). V dropped 5 bases and J dropped 1; count of bases not matched to a gene: 11. This CDR3 comprises 18 residues. CDR3 in DNA: TGTGCCAGTAGTTCGCGGCTAGCGGGAGTGGGGTCCTACAATGAGCAGTTCTTC. Amino acids: CASSSRLAGVGSYNEQFF.

The rearrangement uses TRBV18 and TRBJ2-3, with TRBD1 matching 8 bases. J gave up 2 bases and V 1 base, and 5 bases lay outside the gene matches. This CDR3 region has 16 residues. Germline CDR1 reads KGHSH; CDR2 reads LQKENI. The CDR3 loop is CASSPRQGRSTDTQYF. CDR3 nucleotide sequence: TGTGCCAGCTCACCACGACAGGGGCGGTCCACAGATACGCAGTATTTT.

The V and J genes are TRBV28 and TRBJ1-2; no definite D call. The germline V and J ends were trimmed by 7 bases and 4 bases, with 10 bases remaining between them. The CDR3 is 12 residues long. Germline assignment: CDR1 MDHEN and CDR2 SYDVKM. The CDR3 loop is CASTPGSYGYTF. Here the CDR3 DNA reads TGTGCCAGCACCCCGGGTAGCTATGGCTACACCTTC.

The chain carries TRBV18 and TRBJ1-1, with 9 bases matching TRBD1. The CDR3 runs 14 residues. Unmatched junction bases numbered 3, after V lost 6 bases and J lost 1 base. The V gene's germline CDR1 is KGHSH and CDR2 LQKENI. The CDR3 coding sequence is TGTGCCAGCTCCTTGGGACAGGGGAACACTGAAGCTTTCTTT. Residues: CASSLGQGNTEAFF. Full variable domain (rest looked up from reference TRBV18 and TRBJ1-1): NAGVMQNPRHLVRRRGQEARLRCSPMKGHSHVYWYRQLPEEGLKFMVYLQKENIIDESGMPKERFSAEFPKEGPSILRIQQVVRGDSAAYFCASSLGQGNTEAFFGQGTRLTVV.

The chain has TRBV3-1 (or the pseudogene TRBV3-2) and TRBJ2-7; possibly TRBD2 for D (5 bases). This CDR3 is built from 13 residues. Germline V gene lookup returns CDR1 LGHDT and CDR2 YNNKEL (reference sequence). V lost 1 base and J 9 bases, leaving 13 bases between the germline ends. The CDR3 loop is CASSQGTISGQYF. The CDR3 DNA sequence: TGTGCCAGCAGCCAAGGGACCATAAGCGGGCAGTACTTC.

This rearrangement joins TRBV5-1 to TRBJ1-1; possible D gene TRBD1, 5 bases. The CDR3 covers 14 residues. Trimming left V 2 bases short and J 0 bases short, with 8 bases between. The germline V gene encodes CDR1 SGHRS and CDR2 YFSETQ. CDR3 nucleotide sequence: TGCGCCAGCAGCTTCCAGGGTTTGAACACTGAAGCTTTCTTT. Amino acid sequence: CASSFQGLNTEAFF. The variable domain in full, completed from reference TRBV5-1 and TRBJ1-1, reads KAGVTQTPRYLIKTRGQQVTLSCSPISGHRSVSWYQQTPGQGLQFLFEYFSETQRNKGNFPGRFSGRQFSNSRSEMNVSTLELGDSALYLCASSFQGLNTEAFFGQGTRLTVV.

The chain carries TRBV14 and TRBJ2-7; D unclear. The CDR3 is 15 amino acids. Per the germline V gene, CDR1 is SGHDN and CDR2 is FVKESK. Trimming pared 2 bases from V and 0 bases from J, leaving 11 bases between. CDR3: CASSQLTGVSYEQYF. CDR3 coding DNA: TGTGCCAGCAGCCAATTAACGGGTGTCTCCTACGAGCAGTACTTC.

This chain connects TRBV5-1 to TRBJ1-2; no reliable D call. The CDR3 runs to 14 residues. The V gene's germline CDR1 is SGHRS and CDR2 YFSETQ. V was trimmed by 0 bases and J by 2 bases, leaving 8 bases between them. DNA of the CDR3: TGCGCCAGCAGCTTGGCAGGAGGGAACTATGGCTACACCTTC. It specifies CASSLAGGNYGYTF.

V gene TRBV19 combines with J gene TRBJ1-2; TRBD1 is a possible D gene (6 bases). V was pared by 5 bases and J by 8 bases, with 15 bases between. The CDR3 runs to 13 residues. Germline-derived CDR1 and CDR2 are LNHDA and SQIVND (reference sequence). CDR3 DNA sequence: TGTGCCAGTAGTCTCCTACAGGGCGACGGCTACACCTTC. This gives the protein CASSLLQGDGYTF.

This chain joins TRBV6-5 and TRBJ1-1; D is unresolved. Deletions cut 4 bases from V and 1 base from J, with 4 bases between. This CDR3 spans 12 amino acids. The V gene's germline CDR1 is MNHEY and CDR2 SVGAGI. The CDR3 loop reads CASSFQNTEAFF. CDR3 sequence (DNA): TGTGCCAGCAGTTTTCAGAACACTGAAGCTTTCTTT.

The chain links TRBV1 to TRBJ1-4; the table assigns TRBD1, which was not confirmed against the DNA. TRBV1 is deemed a pseudogene. This CDR3 comprises 18 residues. This CDR3 reads CTSSQVVPPGATNEKLFF. The DNA of the CDR3 is TGCACCAGCAGCCAAGTAGTACCCCCAGGGGCAACTAATGAAAAACTGTTTTTT.

This rearrangement joins TRBV7-3 to TRBJ2-3, with 7 bases that match TRBD1. The CDR3 length is 14 residues. Germline CDR1 SGHTA, CDR2 FQGTGA. J gave up 1 base and V 3 bases, and 1 base lay outside the gene matches. CDR3 loop: CASSFGTGTDTQYF. The CDR3 nucleotides read TGTGCCAGCAGCTTTGGGACAGGCACAGATACGCAGTATTTT. The entire variable domain, with the rest obtained from reference TRBV7-3 and TRBJ2-3, is as follows: GAGVSQTPSNKVTEKGKYVELRCDPISGHTALYWYRQSLGQGPEFLIYFQGTGAADDSGLPNDRFFAVRPEGSVSTLKIQRTERGDSAVYLCASSFGTGTDTQYFGPGTRLTVL.

As DNA, the CDR3 is TGTGCCAGCAGACCTGGCACCCAAGAGACCCAGTACTTC. Its protein is CASRPGTQETQYF. The chain uses TRBV25-1 and TRBJ2-5; no clear D gene. V was pared by 6 bases and J by 1 base, with 9 bases between. Germline assignment: CDR1 MGHDK and CDR2 SYGVNS. This CDR3 comprises 13 residues.

The rearrangement uses TRBV10-3 and TRBJ2-3; maybe TRBD2 (6 bases). The V gene's germline CDR1 is ENHRY and CDR2 SYGVKD. Trimming stripped 4 bases from V and 6 bases from J, with 26 bases between. The CDR3 is 18 residues long. For the CDR3, the DNA is TGTGCCATCAGTGGGACGGAATTGGACTATCCTAGAGGGGATACGCAGTATTTT. Its protein product is CAISGTELDYPRGDTQYF.

The rearrangement links TRBV10-3 to TRBJ2-7; D is uncertain. Looked up from germline, CDR1 is ENHRY and CDR2 is SYGVKD. Trimming shortened V by 3 bases and J by 0 bases, and 9 bases separated the two germline ends. The CDR3 runs 14 residues. CDR3 protein: CAISDSLSSYEQYF. CDR3 bases: TGTGCCATCAGTGACTCCCTAAGCTCCTACGAGCAGTACTTC.